One sample yielded the 5 T cell receptor beta chains listed below, sequenced in a study of blood T cell repertoires in COVID-19 (dated by TCRdb to 2020 to 2022). Library creation used the immunoSEQ multiplex PCR assay. The table comes from immuneACCESS by way of TCRdb, which keeps in-frame sequences with V and J called. Part of the clones is missing from these tables; in studies checked, under half for an unresolved V gene and the rest for unknown reasons. Within this sample are 200,000 to 250,000 clones, with approximately 84% of them counted one time only. The ten largest clones take up around 6.5% of the sample. Sequencing input: peripheral blood. These receptors were taken from an elderly man with acute or convalescent COVID-19.

This clone was detected only a few times. This chain connects TRBV5-6 to TRBJ2-7, with D possibly being TRBD1 (5 bases). The CDR3 is 12 residues long. CDR1 is SGHDT, CDR2 YYEEEE, per germline. The CDR3 is CASSFRQGPIDV. The CDR3 DNA reads TGTGCCAGCAGCTTTAGGCAGGGCCCGATTGACGTC.

The chain has TRBV6-5 and TRBJ2-5; 12 nucleotides agree with TRBD2. V gave up 6 bases and J gave up 4 bases; unmatched junction bases: 3. Germline CDR1 reads MNHEY; CDR2 reads SVGAGI. This CDR3 region has 14 residues. This CDR3 reads CASRGLAGGETQYF. In DNA, the CDR3 is TGTGCCAGCAGGGGACTAGCGGGTGGAGAGACCCAGTACTTC.

The V call is TRBV2, the J call TRBJ2-7; unclear D gene. This CDR3 has 14 residues. V was pared by 6 bases and J by 0 bases, with 12 bases between. Per germline, CDR1 SNHLY and CDR2 FYNNEI. CDR3 amino acids: CASRAASSSYEQYV. CDR3 nucleotides: TGTGCCAGCAGGGCGGCTTCTAGCTCCTACGAGCAGTACGTC.

The chain employs TRBV6-5 and TRBJ1-3, with D possibly TRBD1 on 5 matching bases. Trimming shortened V by 6 bases and J by 5 bases, and 11 bases separated the two germline ends. The CDR3 runs 13 residues. The germline gives CDR1 MNHEY, CDR2 SVGAGI. CDR3 sequence reads: CASRAGPRNTIYF. The CDR3 coding sequence is TGTGCCAGCAGGGCAGGGCCCCGAAACACCATATATTTT.

This clone was seen once. V gene TRBV5-4 combines with J gene TRBJ1-6, with 7 bases aligning to TRBD1. V lost 2 bases and J lost 5; bases outside the gene matches: 7. The CDR3 is 16 amino acids. CDR1 and CDR2 from the germline V gene are SGHNT and YYREEE (reference sequence). The chain's CDR3 is CASSLSGTANNSPLHF. In DNA, the CDR3 is TGTGCCAGCAGCTTATCCGGGACAGCGAATAATTCACCCCTCCACTTT.